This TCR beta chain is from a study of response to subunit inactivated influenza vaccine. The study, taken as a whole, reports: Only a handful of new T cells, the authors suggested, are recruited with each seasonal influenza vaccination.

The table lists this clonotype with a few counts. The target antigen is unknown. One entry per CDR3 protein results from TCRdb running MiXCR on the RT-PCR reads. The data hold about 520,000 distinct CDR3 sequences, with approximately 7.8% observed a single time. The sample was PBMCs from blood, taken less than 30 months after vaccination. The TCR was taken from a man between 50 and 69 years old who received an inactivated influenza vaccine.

The CDR3 sequence: CATSSDSAYEQYF. For the CDR3, the DNA is TGTGCCACCAGCTCTGATTCCGCCTACGAGCAGTACTTC. This chain uses TRBV15 with TRBJ2-7; D remains ambiguous. From germline, CDR1 is LNHNV and CDR2 YYDKDF (reference sequence). This CDR3 is 13 amino acids long. V was shortened by 5 bases and J by 2 bases, with 10 bases between the two germline ends.